These 5 T cell receptor beta chains came from one sample sequenced in a study of blood T cell repertoires in COVID-19. The method was immunoSEQ multiplex PCR; TCRdb's version includes in-frame clones alone and lacks a portion of them. The sample includes 300,000 to 350,000 clones, around nine tenths of them seen just once. The source material was peripheral blood. Receptors were obtained from a woman aged 55-69 years with COVID-19, enrolled during active disease.

The chain is built from TRBV4-1 and TRBJ2-5, with 8 bases that match TRBD2. Trimming took 6 bases from V and 5 from J; bases not matched to a gene: 11. Germline CDR1 and CDR2: MGHRA and YSYEKL. The CDR3 contains 15 residues. CDR3 bases: TGCGCCAGCAGGCGTTCCGGGGGGGCGGGGGAGACCCAGTACTTC. It yields the protein CASRRSGGAGETQYF.

CDR3 protein: CATSDKPGGYQETQYF. The CDR3 bases are TGTGCCACCAGTGATAAGCCAGGGGGGTACCAAGAGACCCAGTACTTC. The chain employs TRBV24-1 and TRBJ2-5, with TRBD1 as a possible D gene (7 bases). Germline V gene sequence: CDR1 KGHDR, CDR2 SFDVKD. This CDR3 is 16 amino acids long. V was cut by 3 bases and J by 0 bases, with 13 bases left in between.

V gene TRBV9 combines with J gene TRBJ2-7, with a weak D call TRBD1 (6 bases). Trimming cost V 0 bases and J 2 bases, with 9 bases left between them. This CDR3 region has 14 residues. Germline assignment: CDR1 SGDLS and CDR2 YYNGEE. CDR3 coding DNA: TGTGCCAGCAGCGTAGGGGGGCTCGCCTACGAGCAGTACTTC. This encodes CASSVGGLAYEQYF.

The chain has TRBV18 and TRBJ2-5, with unresolved D. Trimming cost V 3 bases and J 5 bases, with 10 bases left between them. Germline V gives CDR1 KGHSH, CDR2 LQKENI. The CDR3 is 13 residues long. The CDR3 DNA follows: TGTGCCAGCTCACCCTTAAAAGCGGAGACCCAGTACTTC. It is translated as CASSPLKAETQYF.

This rearrangement joins TRBV19 to TRBJ1-2; D is unresolved. The CDR3 runs to 15 residues. Germline CDR1 reads LNHDA; CDR2 reads SQIVND (reference sequence). V lost 7 bases and J 4 bases, leaving 19 bases between the germline ends. CDR3 nucleotide sequence: TGTGCCAGTACCTCGGCGGAACGAGACCTCTATGGCTACACCTTC. It is translated as CASTSAERDLYGYTF.